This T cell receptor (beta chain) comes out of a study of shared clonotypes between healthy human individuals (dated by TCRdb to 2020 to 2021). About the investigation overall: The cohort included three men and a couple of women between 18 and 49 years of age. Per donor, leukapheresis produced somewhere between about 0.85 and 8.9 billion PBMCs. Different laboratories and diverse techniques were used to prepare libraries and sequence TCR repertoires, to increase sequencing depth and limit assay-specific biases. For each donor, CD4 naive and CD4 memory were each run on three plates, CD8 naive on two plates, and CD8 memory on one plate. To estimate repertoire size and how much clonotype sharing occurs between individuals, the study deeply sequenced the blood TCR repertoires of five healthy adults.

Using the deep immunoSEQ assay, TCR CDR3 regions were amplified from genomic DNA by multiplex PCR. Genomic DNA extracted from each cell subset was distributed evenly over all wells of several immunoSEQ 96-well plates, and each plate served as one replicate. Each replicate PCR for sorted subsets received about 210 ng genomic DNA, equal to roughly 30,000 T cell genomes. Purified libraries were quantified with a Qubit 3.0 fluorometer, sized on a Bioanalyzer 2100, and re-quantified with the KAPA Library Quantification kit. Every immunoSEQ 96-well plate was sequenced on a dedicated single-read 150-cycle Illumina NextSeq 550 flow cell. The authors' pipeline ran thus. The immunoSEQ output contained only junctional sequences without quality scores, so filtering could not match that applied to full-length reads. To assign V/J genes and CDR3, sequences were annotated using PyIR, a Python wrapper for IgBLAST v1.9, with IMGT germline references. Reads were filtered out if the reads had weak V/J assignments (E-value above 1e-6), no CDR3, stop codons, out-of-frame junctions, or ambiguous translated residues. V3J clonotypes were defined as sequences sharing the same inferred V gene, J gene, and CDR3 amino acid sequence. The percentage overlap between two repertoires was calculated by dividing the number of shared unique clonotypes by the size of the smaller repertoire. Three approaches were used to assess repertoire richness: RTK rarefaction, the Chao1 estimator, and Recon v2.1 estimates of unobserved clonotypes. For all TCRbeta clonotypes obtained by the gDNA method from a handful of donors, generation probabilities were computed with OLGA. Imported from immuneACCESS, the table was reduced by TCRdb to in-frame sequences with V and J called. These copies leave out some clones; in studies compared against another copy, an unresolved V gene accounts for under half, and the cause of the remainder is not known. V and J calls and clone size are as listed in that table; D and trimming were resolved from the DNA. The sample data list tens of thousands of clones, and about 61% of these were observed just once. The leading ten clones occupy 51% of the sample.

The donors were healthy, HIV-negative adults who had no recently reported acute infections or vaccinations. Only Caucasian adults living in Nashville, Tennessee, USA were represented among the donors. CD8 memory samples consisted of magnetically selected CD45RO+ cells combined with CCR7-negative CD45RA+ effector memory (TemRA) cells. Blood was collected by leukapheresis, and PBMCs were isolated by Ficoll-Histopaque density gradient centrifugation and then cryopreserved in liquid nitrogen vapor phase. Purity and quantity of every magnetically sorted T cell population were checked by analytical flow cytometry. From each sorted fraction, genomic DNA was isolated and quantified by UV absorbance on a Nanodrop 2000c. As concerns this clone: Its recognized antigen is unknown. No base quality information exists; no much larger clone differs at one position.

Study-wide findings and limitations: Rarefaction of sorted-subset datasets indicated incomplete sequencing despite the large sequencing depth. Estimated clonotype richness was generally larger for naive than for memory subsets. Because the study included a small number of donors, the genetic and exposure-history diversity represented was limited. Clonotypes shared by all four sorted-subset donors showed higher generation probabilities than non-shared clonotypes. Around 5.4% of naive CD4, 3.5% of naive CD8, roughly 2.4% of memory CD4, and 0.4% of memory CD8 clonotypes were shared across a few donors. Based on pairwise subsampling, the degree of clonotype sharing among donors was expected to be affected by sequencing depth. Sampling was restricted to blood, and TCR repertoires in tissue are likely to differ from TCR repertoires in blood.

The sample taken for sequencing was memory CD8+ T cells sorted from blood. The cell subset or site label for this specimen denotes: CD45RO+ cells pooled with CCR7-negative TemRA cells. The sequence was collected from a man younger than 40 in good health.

In nucleotides, the sequence is TGTGCCAGCACCGCAGGGGGCAACTATGGCTACACCTTC. This is translated as CASTAGGNYGYTF. The rearrangement combines TRBV9 with TRBJ1-2; a stretch of 8 junction bases matches TRBD1. The germline V gene sets CDR1 to SGDLS and CDR2 to YYNGEE. Inclusive of the bounding cysteine and phenylalanine, the CDR3 is 13 residues long. The DNA shown is the 39-base CDR3, in frame from base 1. Here V drops 6 bases and J drops 2 bases, and the junction holds 3 bases not matched to any gene.